The clone carrying this T cell receptor (beta chain) occurred many times. Its antigen is not identified. The sample is drawn from a study of T cells after yellow fever vaccination. V gave up 4 bases and J gave up 2 bases; unmatched junction bases: 7. CDR1 is SGHRS, CDR2 YFSETQ, per germline. The CDR3 is 17 residues long. Overall study findings and caveats: Abundant clonotypes from the bulk population could have been carried over as contaminants into FACS-sorted repertoires. Peak timing came faster in the weaker secondary response, day 5 versus 15. Re-detected after boosting: most primary clones, more than 95% of CD4 and 75% to 90% of CD8.

A process of 5'RACE template switching, which added a universal primer site and UMIs, was used to make TCR cDNA. MiXCR, applied by TCRdb to the 5' RACE reads, yields one record per CDR3 protein. The top ten hold approximately 18% of the sample, which has 300,000 to 400,000 distinct CDR3 sequences, 8% to 10% seen once. The clonotype was recovered from a man between 18 and 29 years old who received the YFV17D yellow fever vaccine. The sample consisted of PBMCs, taken on the day of the first yellow fever vaccination. This chain links TRBV5-1 with TRBJ2-3; TRBD2 aligns across 13 bases. CDR3 sequence reads: CASSTGTSGASTDTQYF. DNA of the CDR3: TGCGCCAGCAGCACCGGGACTAGCGGGGCCTCCACAGATACGCAGTATTTT.